The 13 T cell receptor beta chains in this list originate from one sample, sequenced in a study of T cell repertoires and Cas9 in healthy adults. Here immunoSEQ multiplex PCR was the method, and the copy in TCRdb shows in-frame clones only, minus some. The table has approximately 14,000 clones, 89% seen once. Material for sequencing was Tregs (CD4+, CD25+, CD127-, CD137-, CD154-) from PBMCs; culture status not recorded. These receptors all come from a human donor in good health.

V gene TRBV5-1 combines with J gene TRBJ2-1, with 8 bases lining up with TRBD2. This CDR3 spans 15 amino acids. Per germline, CDR1 SGHRS and CDR2 YFSETQ. V dropped 2 bases and J dropped 3; count of bases not matched to a gene: 4. The CDR3 spells CASSFSGGSYNEQFF. As DNA, the CDR3 is TGCGCCAGCAGCTTCTCGGGGGGGAGCTACAATGAGCAGTTCTTC.

This clone has a single count. V usage is TRBV29-1 and J usage is TRBJ2-7, with 8 bases matching TRBD1. The J segment lost 3 bases and the V segment lost 2 bases, leaving 12 bases of the junction unmatched. The CDR3 contains 16 residues. The germline CDR1 and CDR2 sequences are SQVTM and ANQGSEA. The CDR3 reads CSVEKAVPGGRYEQYF. As DNA, the CDR3 is TGCAGCGTTGAAAAAGCAGTCCCAGGGGGCCGCTACGAGCAGTACTTC.

The rearrangement joins TRBV7-9 to TRBJ2-1; D assignment may be TRBD1 or TRBD2 (6 bases each). The CDR3 sequence is 15 residues long. Trimming cost V 5 bases and J 4 bases, with 15 bases left between them. Germline CDR1 is SEHNR and CDR2 is FQNEAQ (reference sequence). The CDR3 region is CASSPQGRFYNEQFF. DNA of the CDR3: TGTGCCAGCAGCCCGCAGGGGAGGTTTTACAATGAGCAGTTCTTC. Looking up the rest from reference TRBV7-9 and TRBJ2-1 gives the full variable domain: DTGVSQNPRHKITKRGQNVTFRCDPISEHNRLYWYRQTLGQGPEFLTYFQNEAQLEKSRLLSDRFSAERPKGSFSTLEIQRTEQGDSAMYLCASSPQGRFYNEQFFGPGTRLTVL.

The chain couples TRBV12-5 to TRBJ2-3; D is perhaps TRBD2 (5 bases). This CDR3 is built from 18 residues. Germline V gene lookup returns CDR1 LGHNT and CDR2 FRNRAP. V lost 0 bases to trimming and J lost 2 bases, with 18 bases between them. The CDR3 loop is CASGLVLEREKDTDTQYF. The CDR3, as DNA: TGTGCTAGTGGTTTGGTACTGGAGAGGGAGAAAGACACAGATACGCAGTATTTT.

This clone came up once. The V and J genes are TRBV30 and TRBJ1-2; no clear D gene. Trimming removed 1 base from V and 6 bases from J, with 9 bases in between. The CDR3 extends over 12 amino acids. From germline, CDR1 is GTSNPN and CDR2 SVGIG (reference sequence). The CDR3 protein is CAWSGSLDGYTF. CDR3 coding DNA: TGTGCCTGGAGTGGGTCCTTGGATGGCTACACCTTC.

The chain carries TRBV29-1 and TRBJ2-5; 12 nucleotides match TRBD2. The CDR3 is made up of 18 amino acids. In germline, CDR1 is SQVTM, CDR2 ANQGSEA. With 3 bases clipped from V and 0 bases from J, the junction kept 11 bases outside the gene matches. In DNA form, the CDR3 reads TGCAGCGTTGAGAGGACTAGCGGGGCCATATCATACCAAGAGACCCAGTACTTC. Protein sequence: CSVERTSGAISYQETQYF.

V and J are TRBV6-1 and TRBJ1-2, with unresolved D. The V end lost 6 bases, the J end lost 4 bases, and 9 bases lay between the germline ends. The CDR3 has 12 residues. In germline, CDR1 is MNHNS, CDR2 SASEGT. CDR3 amino acids: CASRALGYGYTF. The DNA of the CDR3 is TGTGCCAGCAGGGCTTTGGGCTATGGCTACACCTTC.

The CDR3 region has the DNA TGCGCCAGCAGCTTGGCCGGGGGGCAGACGGGCTCCTACGAGCAGTACTTC. Protein product: CASSLAGGQTGSYEQYF. The rearrangement links TRBV5-1 to TRBJ2-7; TRBD2 might be the D (7 bases). In germline, CDR1 is SGHRS, CDR2 YFSETQ. The CDR3 sequence is 17 residues long. V was cut by 0 bases and J by 0 bases, with 16 bases left in between.

The chain is built from TRBV5-1 and TRBJ2-2; D gene ambiguous. The CDR3 has 13 amino acids. Trimming stripped 2 bases from V and 9 bases from J, with 11 bases between. The germline gives CDR1 SGHRS, CDR2 YFSETQ. CDR3 protein: CASSFPDARELFF. For the CDR3, the DNA is TGCGCCAGCAGCTTCCCCGACGCGAGGGAGCTGTTTTTT.

CDR3 DNA sequence: TGTGCCAGCAGTTTCTTAAGGAGCAATCAGCCCCAGCATTTT. Translation: CASSFLRSNQPQHF. This chain connects TRBV27 to TRBJ1-5; D is uncertain. The CDR3 is made up of 14 amino acids. Germline assignment: CDR1 MNHEY and CDR2 SMNVEV (reference sequence). Trimming stripped 3 bases from V and 1 base from J, with 7 bases between.

The gene calls are TRBV9 and TRBJ2-3, with TRBD2 matching over 7 bases. V gave up 0 bases and J gave up 1 base; unmatched junction bases: 2. CDR3 length: 15 amino acids. In germline, CDR1 is SGDLS, CDR2 YYNGEE. CDR3 protein: CASSVGAGGTDTQYF. For the CDR3, the DNA is TGTGCCAGCAGCGTAGGCGCGGGAGGCACAGATACGCAGTATTTT.

The chain is built from TRBV15 and TRBJ2-2, with a possible D match to TRBD2 (6 bases). Germline V gives CDR1 LNHNV, CDR2 YYDKDF (reference sequence). The CDR3 is 15 amino acids. Trimming stripped 1 base from V and 7 bases from J, with 13 bases between. CDR3 nucleotides: TGTGCCACCAGCAGAGTGTGGGGGGTTGGCGGGGAGCTGTTTTTT. It yields the protein CATSRVWGVGGELFF.

The rearrangement uses TRBV6-6 and TRBJ1-2; possible D gene TRBD1, 5 bases. Germline lookup yields CDR1 MNHNY and CDR2 SVGAGI (reference sequence). This CDR3 is 13 amino acids long. Trimming stripped 7 bases from V and 5 bases from J, with 14 bases between. The CDR3 sequence is CASKLRDSYGYTF. For the CDR3, the DNA is TGTGCCAGCAAACTCAGGGATTCATATGGCTACACCTTC.